This T cell receptor (beta chain) was obtained from a study of blood T cells in healthy people across ages. Findings of the study overall: Because donor CMV status was unknown, expanded clonotype changes were possibly confounded. The lack of PBMC sorting stopped any conclusive naive versus antigen-experienced comparison. When one million T cells were used, diversity estimates were thought to be underestimates.

With respect to this clonotype: Its antigen is still unknown.

V lost 5 bases, J lost 4 bases, and 12 bases stayed unmatched. The CDR3 has 16 amino acids. Then a second PCR, running about 6 to 11 cycles, was carried out with a sample-barcoded 5' primer and a J-beta primer mix. Each CDR3 protein is one row after TCRdb ran MiXCR on the 5' RACE reads. The sample has about 810,000 distinct CDR3 sequences; about 36% are singletons. The chain carries TRBV12-3 or TRBV12-4 and TRBJ1-2, with TRBD1 matching over 8 bases. This receptor was identified in a man between 18 and 35 years old in good health. Sequencing was performed on blood. CDR3 nucleotide sequence: TGTGCCAGCAGTCCAACCGGAGGACAGGGCGCCTATGGCTACACCTTC. Translated, it gives CASSPTGGQGAYGYTF.